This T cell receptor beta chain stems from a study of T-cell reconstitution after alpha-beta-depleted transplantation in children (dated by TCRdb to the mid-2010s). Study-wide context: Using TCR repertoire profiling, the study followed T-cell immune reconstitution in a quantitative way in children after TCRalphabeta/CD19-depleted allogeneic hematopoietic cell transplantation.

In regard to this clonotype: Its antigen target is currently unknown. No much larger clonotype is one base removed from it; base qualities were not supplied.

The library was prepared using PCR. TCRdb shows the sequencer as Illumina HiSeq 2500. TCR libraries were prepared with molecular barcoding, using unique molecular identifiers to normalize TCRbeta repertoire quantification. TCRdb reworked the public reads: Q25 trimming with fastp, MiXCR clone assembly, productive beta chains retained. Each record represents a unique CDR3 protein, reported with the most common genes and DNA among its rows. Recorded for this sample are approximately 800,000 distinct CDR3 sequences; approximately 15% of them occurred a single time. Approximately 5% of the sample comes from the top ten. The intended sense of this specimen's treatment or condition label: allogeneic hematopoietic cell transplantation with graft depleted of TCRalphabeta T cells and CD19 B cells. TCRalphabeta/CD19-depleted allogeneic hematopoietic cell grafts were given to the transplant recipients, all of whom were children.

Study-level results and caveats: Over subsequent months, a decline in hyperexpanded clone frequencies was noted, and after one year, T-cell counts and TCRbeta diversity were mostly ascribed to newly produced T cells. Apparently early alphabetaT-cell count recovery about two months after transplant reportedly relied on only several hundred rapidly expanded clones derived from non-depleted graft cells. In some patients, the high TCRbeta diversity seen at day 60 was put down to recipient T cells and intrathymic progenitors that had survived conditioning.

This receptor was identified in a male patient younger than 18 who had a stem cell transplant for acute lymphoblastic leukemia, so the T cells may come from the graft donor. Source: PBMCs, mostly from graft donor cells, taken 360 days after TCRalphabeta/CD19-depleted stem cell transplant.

The DNA sequence is as follows: TGTGCCATCAGTGAGCAAGAGACCCAGTACTTC. This gives the protein CAISEQETQYF. The sequence is built from TRBV10-3 and TRBJ2-5; no D gene is confidently identified. From the germline V gene, CDR1 is ENHRY and CDR2 is SYGVKD. The CDR3 starts with the cysteine, ends with the phenylalanine, and has 11 residues. Only CDR3 DNA remains: 33 bases, in frame from the first base. V is clipped by 2 bases and J by 2 bases, and the sequence between their germline boundaries is 0 bases long.